The rows below give T cell receptor beta chains drawn from one sample of a study of cytomegalovirus exposure and HLA in healthy donors. Sequencing used immunoSEQ multiplex PCR; TCRdb keeps in-frame clones, though not all of them. The sample carries around 110,000 clones, about four fifths recorded once. Sequencing was carried out using PBMCs. Receptors were obtained from a young woman in good health and CMV-seronegative. Each CDR3 is given with its conserved first and last residue. D genes are given only for firm matches. Clone size is shown for a subset of rows, as once, few, many or a class of expanded clone.

cdr3_length: 16
v_call: TRBV15
d_call: TRBD2
clone_size: once
j_call: TRBJ2-3
cdr3_nt: TGTGCCACCAGCAGAGATGGAGGACTAGAAGCAGATACGCAGTATTTT
cdr3_aa: CATSRDGGLEADTQYF

cdr3_length: 15
v_call: TRBV5-1
d_call: .
clone_size: .
j_call: TRBJ2-7
cdr3_nt: TGCGCCAGCAGCTTGGACAGGCCCGCAAACTACGAGCAGTACTTC
cdr3_aa: CASSLDRPANYEQYF

cdr3_length: 13
v_call: TRBV10-3
d_call: TRBD1
clone_size: .
j_call: TRBJ1-2
cdr3_nt: TGTGCCATCAGCCCCGGGACAGGGTATGGCTACACCTTC
cdr3_aa: CAISPGTGYGYTF

cdr3_length: 16
v_call: TRBV6-6
d_call: .
clone_size: .
j_call: TRBJ1-1
cdr3_nt: TGTGCCAGCGCATATAAAATAGGGGGTGGTGGCACTGAAGCTTTCTTT
cdr3_aa: CASAYKIGGGGTEAFF

cdr3_length: 14
v_call: TRBV5-1
d_call: TRBD1
clone_size: few
j_call: TRBJ1-1
cdr3_nt: TGCGCCAGCAGCTTCAAAGGGGGCGAAGTCGAAACTTTCTTT
cdr3_aa: CASSFKGGEVETFF

cdr3_length: 14
v_call: TRBV5-1
d_call: .
clone_size: .
j_call: TRBJ1-2
cdr3_nt: TGCGCCAGCAGCCCGGACTCAGCTAACTATGGCTACACCTTC
cdr3_aa: CASSPDSANYGYTF

cdr3_length: 16
v_call: TRBV19
d_call: .
clone_size: .
j_call: TRBJ1-1
cdr3_nt: TGTGCCAGTAGTTTAAACAGCTTAGGGGGGAACACTGAAGCTTTCTTT
cdr3_aa: CASSLNSLGGNTEAFF

cdr3_length: 15
v_call: TRBV5-6
d_call: TRBD1
clone_size: .
j_call: TRBJ1-1
cdr3_nt: TGTGCCAGCAGCTTGGCAGGGGGAATGAACACTGAAGCTTTCTTT
cdr3_aa: CASSLAGGMNTEAFF

cdr3_length: 16
v_call: TRBV5-1
d_call: TRBD1
clone_size: .
j_call: TRBJ1-2
cdr3_nt: TGCGCCAGCAGCTTGAGAGCCGACAGGGGGCCTGATGGCTACACCTTC
cdr3_aa: CASSLRADRGPDGYTF

cdr3_length: 15
v_call: TRBV28
d_call: TRBD1
clone_size: .
j_call: TRBJ2-7
cdr3_nt: TGTGCCAGCAGCGTCCCGGGACAGGGCACCTACGAGCAGTACTTC
cdr3_aa: CASSVPGQGTYEQYF

cdr3_length: 15
v_call: TRBV4-2
d_call: TRBD1
clone_size: .
j_call: TRBJ1-4
cdr3_nt: TGTGCCAGCAGCCAACAGACAGGGGGGTATGAAAAACTGTTTTTT
cdr3_aa: CASSQQTGGYEKLFF

cdr3_length: 16
v_call: TRBV28
d_call: TRBD1
clone_size: once
j_call: TRBJ1-5
cdr3_nt: TGTGCCAGCAGTTTATTAGGCAGGGGGTACAATCAGCCCCAGCATTTT
cdr3_aa: CASSLLGRGYNQPQHF

cdr3_length: 16
v_call: TRBV5-4
d_call: TRBD2
clone_size: .
j_call: TRBJ2-3
cdr3_nt: TGTGCCAGCAGCTTGTACCTAGCGGGGGGAGAGGATACGCAGTATTTT
cdr3_aa: CASSLYLAGGEDTQYF

cdr3_length: 13
v_call: TRBV11-2
d_call: .
clone_size: once
j_call: TRBJ2-1
cdr3_nt: TGTGCCAGCGGACACAGGGTGCTCAATGAGCAGTTCTTC
cdr3_aa: CASGHRVLNEQFF

cdr3_length: 15
v_call: TRBV6-5
d_call: .
clone_size: few
j_call: TRBJ2-3
cdr3_nt: TGTGCCAGCAGTTGGGGAAGGGGTGGCACAGATACGCAGTATTTT
cdr3_aa: CASSWGRGGTDTQYF

cdr3_length: 13
v_call: TRBV15
d_call: .
clone_size: .
j_call: TRBJ1-6
cdr3_nt: TGTGCCACCAGCGGACAGTTGAATTCACCCCTCCACTTT
cdr3_aa: CATSGQLNSPLHF

cdr3_length: 15
v_call: TRBV6-6
d_call: TRBD1
clone_size: few
j_call: TRBJ2-2
cdr3_nt: TGTGCCAGCAGTTCGGACAGGGGGCGAACCGGGGAGCTGTTTTTT
cdr3_aa: CASSSDRGRTGELFF

cdr3_length: 13
v_call: TRBV2
d_call: .
clone_size: .
j_call: TRBJ2-4
cdr3_nt: TGTGCCAGCAGTGAAAGGACAGTCGACCCTCAGTACTTC
cdr3_aa: CASSERTVDPQYF

cdr3_length: 16
v_call: TRBV7-7
d_call: TRBD2
clone_size: .
j_call: TRBJ2-5
cdr3_nt: TGTGCTAGCAGCCTGACCGGACTAGCGGGGAGGGAGACCCAGTACTTC
cdr3_aa: CASSLTGLAGRETQYF

cdr3_length: 16
v_call: TRBV5-4
d_call: .
clone_size: .
j_call: TRBJ1-4
cdr3_nt: TGTGCCAGCAGCCGCCGGGAAGGTGGCTATAATGAAAAACTGTTTTTT
cdr3_aa: CASSRREGGYNEKLFF

cdr3_length: 15
v_call: TRBV6-6
d_call: TRBD1
clone_size: .
j_call: TRBJ1-2
cdr3_nt: TGTGCCAGCACCATAGGACAGGGCATTAACTATGGCTACACCTTC
cdr3_aa: CASTIGQGINYGYTF

cdr3_length: 16
v_call: TRBV4-1
d_call: .
clone_size: .
j_call: TRBJ2-2
cdr3_nt: TGCGCCAGCAGCCAAGGGCGGAACGCGAACACCGGGGAGCTGTTTTTT
cdr3_aa: CASSQGRNANTGELFF

cdr3_length: 13
v_call: TRBV18
d_call: .
clone_size: .
j_call: TRBJ1-2
cdr3_nt: TGTGCCAGTTACACCACGGGAAGAAATGGCTACACCTTC
cdr3_aa: CASYTTGRNGYTF

cdr3_length: 13
v_call: TRBV6-6
d_call: .
clone_size: once
j_call: TRBJ1-2
cdr3_nt: TGTGCCAGCAGTTACGACAGGAACTATGGCTACACCTTC
cdr3_aa: CASSYDRNYGYTF

cdr3_length: 16
v_call: TRBV5-6
d_call: TRBD1
clone_size: .
j_call: TRBJ1-6
cdr3_nt: TGTGCCAGCAGCTTGACCCAAGGAGGGGGCCGTTCACCCCTCCACTTT
cdr3_aa: CASSLTQGGGRSPLHF

cdr3_length: 13
v_call: TRBV6-5
d_call: .
clone_size: .
j_call: TRBJ2-5
cdr3_nt: TGTGCCAGCGGAAGACAGGAGCAAGAGACCCAGTACTTC
cdr3_aa: CASGRQEQETQYF

cdr3_length: 17
v_call: TRBV7-9
d_call: .
clone_size: .
j_call: TRBJ1-3
cdr3_nt: TGTGCCAGCAGAATCGGTGGGCAGATGAGCTCTGGAAACACCATATATTTT
cdr3_aa: CASRIGGQMSSGNTIYF

cdr3_length: 14
v_call: TRBV28
d_call: TRBD2
clone_size: .
j_call: TRBJ2-7
cdr3_nt: TGTGCCAGCAGCGATCCGGGGGGCTCCTACGAGCAGTACTTC
cdr3_aa: CASSDPGGSYEQYF

cdr3_length: 15
v_call: TRBV5-1
d_call: .
clone_size: once
j_call: TRBJ2-1
cdr3_nt: TGCGCCAGCAGCTTGGCCGGCAGGGGGGCCAATGAGCAGTTCTTC
cdr3_aa: CASSLAGRGANEQFF

cdr3_length: 14
v_call: TRBV6-5
d_call: TRBD2
clone_size: .
j_call: TRBJ2-7
cdr3_nt: TGTGCCAGCATCAGCACTAGCGGGGGTTACGAGCAGTACTTC
cdr3_aa: CASISTSGGYEQYF

cdr3_length: 18
v_call: TRBV19
d_call: TRBD1
clone_size: .
j_call: TRBJ1-1
cdr3_nt: TGTGCCAGTAGTGTTCAACCCTTAGGACAGGGCACGAACACTGAAGCTTTCTTT
cdr3_aa: CASSVQPLGQGTNTEAFF

cdr3_length: 14
v_call: TRBV11-2
d_call: .
clone_size: .
j_call: TRBJ1-1
cdr3_nt: TGTGCCAGCAGCTTAGGGTCCGGAGAGGCTGAAGCTTTCTTT
cdr3_aa: CASSLGSGEAEAFF

cdr3_length: 15
v_call: TRBV5-1
d_call: .
clone_size: .
j_call: TRBJ2-1
cdr3_nt: TGCGCCAGCAGCGGGACAATTAACTCCTACAATGAGCAGTTCTTC
cdr3_aa: CASSGTINSYNEQFF

cdr3_length: 12
v_call: TRBV6-1
d_call: .
clone_size: .
j_call: TRBJ2-7
cdr3_nt: TGTGCCACGCGATGGACTCCTGGAGAGCAGTACTTC
cdr3_aa: CATRWTPGEQYF

cdr3_length: 15
v_call: TRBV5-1
d_call: .
clone_size: .
j_call: TRBJ1-6
cdr3_nt: TGCGCCAGCAGCTTGGAGTTCAGGGGAAATTCACCCCTCCACTTT
cdr3_aa: CASSLEFRGNSPLHF

cdr3_length: 12
v_call: TRBV28
d_call: TRBD1
clone_size: .
j_call: TRBJ1-1
cdr3_nt: TGTGCCAGCAGCCGCGACAGGGCTGAAGCTTTCTTT
cdr3_aa: CASSRDRAEAFF

cdr3_length: 15
v_call: TRBV19
d_call: TRBD2
clone_size: .
j_call: TRBJ2-5
cdr3_nt: TGTGCCAGTAGTACTAGCGGGGGGTACCAAGAGACCCAGTACTTC
cdr3_aa: CASSTSGGYQETQYF

cdr3_length: 13
v_call: TRBV6-5
d_call: .
clone_size: .
j_call: TRBJ1-3
cdr3_nt: TGTGCCAGCGGCCCACACCCTGGAAACACCATATATTTT
cdr3_aa: CASGPHPGNTIYF

cdr3_length: 15
v_call: TRBV10-3
d_call: TRBD2
clone_size: .
j_call: TRBJ2-1
cdr3_nt: TGTGCCATCAGTGTCCGTAGCGGGGCCTACAATGAGCAGTTCTTC
cdr3_aa: CAISVRSGAYNEQFF

cdr3_length: 14
v_call: TRBV15
d_call: .
clone_size: .
j_call: TRBJ1-3
cdr3_nt: TGTGCCACCAGCAGATACAGGGCTGGAAACACCATATATTTT
cdr3_aa: CATSRYRAGNTIYF

cdr3_length: 17
v_call: TRBV7-9
d_call: TRBD1
clone_size: .
j_call: TRBJ1-1
cdr3_nt: TGTGCCAGCAGCTTCCGGACAGGCGCTACCATGAACACTGAAGCTTTCTTT
cdr3_aa: CASSFRTGATMNTEAFF

cdr3_length: 15
v_call: TRBV19
d_call: .
clone_size: few
j_call: TRBJ2-3
cdr3_nt: TGTGCCAGTAGTCCCCGGTGGGCAGCTGGAGATACGCAGTATTTT
cdr3_aa: CASSPRWAAGDTQYF

cdr3_length: 14
v_call: TRBV9
d_call: TRBD1
clone_size: .
j_call: TRBJ1-4
cdr3_nt: TGTGCCAGCAGCGTGGGACAGGGAGGTGAAAAACTGTTTTTT
cdr3_aa: CASSVGQGGEKLFF

cdr3_length: 12
v_call: TRBV30
d_call: .
clone_size: .
j_call: TRBJ2-3
cdr3_nt: TGTGCCTGGAGTGGTCGGAGAGATACGCAGTATTTT
cdr3_aa: CAWSGRRDTQYF

cdr3_length: 15
v_call: TRBV27
d_call: TRBD2
clone_size: .
j_call: TRBJ2-5
cdr3_nt: TGTGCCAGCAGTTTAGGCGGGGGGTCTGGAGAGACCCAGTACTTC
cdr3_aa: CASSLGGGSGETQYF

cdr3_length: 16
v_call: TRBV5-1
d_call: TRBD1
clone_size: .
j_call: TRBJ1-4
cdr3_nt: TGCGCCAGCAGTTCCGGGACAGGGGGTCCTAATGAAAAACTGTTTTTT
cdr3_aa: CASSSGTGGPNEKLFF

cdr3_length: 15
v_call: TRBV5-1
d_call: TRBD1
clone_size: .
j_call: TRBJ2-2
cdr3_nt: TGCGCCAGCAGCTACGACAGGGGCGATTCCGGGGAGCTGTTTTTT
cdr3_aa: CASSYDRGDSGELFF

cdr3_length: 15
v_call: TRBV6-1
d_call: TRBD1
clone_size: .
j_call: TRBJ1-2
cdr3_nt: TGTGCCAGCAGTGAAGTTGGGGGACAGGGTTTCGGCTACACCTTC
cdr3_aa: CASSEVGGQGFGYTF

cdr3_length: 15
v_call: TRBV5-1
d_call: .
clone_size: .
j_call: TRBJ1-2
cdr3_nt: TGCGCCAGCAGCCCAGGAGCGGCCAGTAACTATGGCTACACCTTC
cdr3_aa: CASSPGAASNYGYTF

cdr3_length: 15
v_call: TRBV6-1
d_call: .
clone_size: once
j_call: TRBJ1-1
cdr3_nt: TGTGCCAGCAGTGAAGCCAGGTATTTGAACACTGAAGCTTTCTTT
cdr3_aa: CASSEARYLNTEAFF

cdr3_length: 15
v_call: TRBV5-1
d_call: .
clone_size: once
j_call: TRBJ1-1
cdr3_nt: TGCGCCAGCAGCTTGGGCCTGGGGGCGGGGGGGGAAGCTTTCTTT
cdr3_aa: CASSLGLGAGGEAFF

cdr3_length: 13
v_call: TRBV11-2
d_call: .
clone_size: .
j_call: TRBJ2-5
cdr3_nt: TGTGCCAGCAGCTTATCCCCCTCAGAGACCCAGTACTTC
cdr3_aa: CASSLSPSETQYF

cdr3_length: 16
v_call: TRBV5-1
d_call: .
clone_size: .
j_call: TRBJ2-5
cdr3_nt: TGCGCCAGCAGCTTGGGTACCCGCAGGGATCAAGAGACCCAGTACTTC
cdr3_aa: CASSLGTRRDQETQYF

cdr3_length: 11
v_call: TRBV6-1
d_call: .
clone_size: .
j_call: TRBJ2-7
cdr3_nt: TGTGCCACGGCAGGGGTCGACGAGCAGTACTTC
cdr3_aa: CATAGVDEQYF

cdr3_length: 15
v_call: TRBV5-1
d_call: TRBD2
clone_size: few
j_call: TRBJ2-2
cdr3_nt: TGCGCCAGCAGCTTGGCTGCGGGGGAAGCCGGGGAGCTGTTTTTT
cdr3_aa: CASSLAAGEAGELFF